Presented here are 15 T cell receptor beta chains from one specimen sequenced in a study of cytomegalovirus exposure and HLA in healthy donors. The PCR had 60 Vbeta and 13 Jbeta primers. The data were produced by immunoSEQ multiplex PCR, yet TCRdb's version contains in-frame clones alone and is incomplete. The sample records about 150,000 clones, 65% to 85% being singletons. Sequenced: PBMCs. The receptors shown here come from a male donor in good health and CMV-seronegative.

The J gene is TRBJ2-3, the V gene TRBV7-9, with D perhaps matching TRBD1 (5 bases). The CDR3 loop spans 15 amino acids. Trimming cost V 0 bases and J 2 bases, with 9 bases left between them. Germline values: CDR1 SEHNR, CDR2 FQNEAQ (reference sequence). The CDR3: CASSLARVSTDTQYF. The DNA of the CDR3 is TGTGCCAGCAGCTTAGCCAGGGTGTCCACAGATACGCAGTATTTT.

This chain connects TRBV9 to TRBJ1-2, with a weak D call TRBD1 (6 bases). Trimming removed 0 bases from V and 2 bases from J, with 14 bases in between. The CDR3 loop spans 16 amino acids. CDR1 is SGDLS and CDR2 is YYNGEE in the germline V gene. The CDR3 here is CASSVGGGTVNYGYTF. CDR3 nucleotide sequence: TGTGCCAGCAGCGTAGGGGGGGGCACCGTGAACTATGGCTACACCTTC.

The chain carries TRBV29-1 and TRBJ1-5; D is undetermined. With 4 bases removed from V and 1 base from J, the gap between germline ends came to 5 bases. CDR1 is SQVTM, CDR2 ANQGSEA, per germline. CDR3 length: 12 residues. The CDR3 is CSVGQSNQPQHF. The CDR3 coding sequence is TGCAGCGTTGGGCAGAGCAATCAGCCCCAGCATTTT.

The chain recombines TRBV6-5 with TRBJ2-7, with 9 bases identical to TRBD2. The germline V gene has CDR1 MNHEY and CDR2 SVGAGI. This CDR3 region has 14 residues. V lost 4 bases and J lost 3; bases outside the gene matches: 4. As DNA, the CDR3 is TGTGCCAGCAGTTTTAGCGGGAGAAGCTACGAGCAGTACTTC. As protein: CASSFSGRSYEQYF.

Only one count was recorded for this clone. The V call is TRBV10-2, the J call TRBJ1-6; 9 nucleotides match TRBD1. The germline gives CDR1 WSHSY, CDR2 SAAADI. V was pared by 6 bases and J by 8 bases, with 5 bases of the junction left unmatched. This CDR3 is 14 amino acids long. This chain's CDR3 is CASRVTGGDSPLHF. The CDR3 bases are TGCGCCAGCAGAGTGACAGGGGGGGATTCACCCCTCCACTTT.

The chain employs TRBV6-5 and TRBJ2-1; D not resolved. This CDR3 region has 12 residues. Germline CDR1 MNHEY, CDR2 SVGAGI. The V end lost 2 bases, the J end lost 11 bases, and 10 bases lay between the germline ends. The CDR3: CASSYNGLKQFF. The CDR3 DNA sequence: TGTGCCAGCAGTTACAACGGGTTAAAGCAGTTCTTC.

This clone has just a few counts. The rearrangement uses TRBV20-1 and TRBJ2-1, with a tentative D call TRBD1 (5 bases). This CDR3 is 11 amino acids long. Germline V gene sequence: CDR1 DFQATT, CDR2 SNEGSKA (reference sequence). Trimming took 3 bases from V and 9 from J, leaving 9 bases between them. The CDR3 region is CSASRRAEQFF. CDR3 DNA sequence: TGCAGTGCTAGTCGCAGGGCTGAGCAGTTCTTC.

V and J are TRBV9 and TRBJ2-5, with 7 bases matching TRBD1. J lost 1 base, V lost 4 bases, and 7 bases had no gene match. The germline V gene has CDR1 SGDLS and CDR2 YYNGEE. The CDR3 has 15 residues. The DNA for the CDR3 is TGTGCCAGCAGCTTGACACGGGACAGCCAAGAGACCCAGTACTTC. Translating it yields CASSLTRDSQETQYF.

The J gene is TRBJ1-4, the V gene TRBV29-1, with D possibly being TRBD1 (5 bases). Trimming cost V 6 bases and J 7 bases, with 12 bases left between them. Germline V gene sequence: CDR1 SQVTM, CDR2 ANQGSEA. CDR3 length: 12 residues. CDR3 region: CSVSGDSEKLFF. The CDR3 DNA reads as TGCAGCGTGTCGGGGGACTCTGAAAAACTGTTTTTT. The full variable domain, with the rest looked up from reference TRBV29-1 and TRBJ1-4, is SAVISQKPSRDICQRGTSLTIQCQVDSQVTMMFWYRQQPGQSLTLIATANQGSEATYESGFVIDKFPISRPNLTFSTLTVSNMSPEDSSIYLCSVSGDSEKLFFGSGTQLSVL.

The rearrangement uses TRBV5-1 and TRBJ2-7, with D perhaps matching TRBD1 (6 bases). Per the germline V gene, CDR1 is SGHRS and CDR2 is YFSETQ. The length of the CDR3 is 14 residues. With 0 bases removed from V and 6 bases from J, the gap between germline ends came to 13 bases. The DNA of the CDR3 is TGCGCCAGCAGCTTGGAATACAGGGCTGGCGAGCAGTACTTC. It is translated as CASSLEYRAGEQYF. Looking up the rest from reference TRBV5-1 and TRBJ2-7 gives the full variable domain: KAGVTQTPRYLIKTRGQQVTLSCSPISGHRSVSWYQQTPGQGLQFLFEYFSETQRNKGNFPGRFSGRQFSNSRSEMNVSTLELGDSALYLCASSLEYRAGEQYFGPGTRLTVT.

The rearrangement links TRBV6-5 to TRBJ2-7; possible D gene TRBD1, 5 bases. The CDR3 contains 13 residues. Germline loops: CDR1 MNHEY, CDR2 SVGAGI. Trimming stripped 6 bases from V and 0 bases from J, with 9 bases between. CDR3 nucleotide sequence: TGTGCCAGCAGCCGCAGGGTCTCCTACGAGCAGTACTTC. Translating it yields CASSRRVSYEQYF.

In DNA form, the CDR3 reads TGTGCCACCAAGGACGGGGGTAGTGGGGCCAACGTCCTGACTTTC. Its translation: CATKDGGSGANVLTF. The chain recombines TRBV15 with TRBJ2-6, with a tentative D call TRBD2 (6 bases). Germline assignment: CDR1 LNHNV and CDR2 YYDKDF (reference sequence). There are 15 residues in the CDR3. V gave up 7 bases and J gave up 3 bases, with 13 bases separating them. Full variable domain (rest looked up from reference TRBV15 and TRBJ2-6): DAMVIQNPRYQVTQFGKPVTLSCSQTLNHNVMYWYQQKSSQAPKLLFHYYDKDFNNEADTPDNFQSRRPNTSFCFLDIRSPGLGDTAMYLCATKDGGSGANVLTFGAGSRLTVL.

The table lists this clone with a few counts. This chain links TRBV5-1 with TRBJ1-5, with TRBD1 as a possible D gene (6 bases). Germline V gene data show CDR1 as SGHRS and CDR2 as YFSETQ. The CDR3 loop spans 15 amino acids. V was clipped by 0 bases and J by 7 bases, with 14 bases between them. The CDR3 here is CASSLAPGARQPQHF. CDR3 bases: TGCGCCAGCAGCTTGGCCCCAGGGGCGCGACAGCCCCAGCATTTT.

This clone was seen a few times. This sequence is one base from a far larger clone and is likely a read error. The same CDR3 also results from other DNA sequences found in this sample. This chain links TRBV11-2 with TRBJ2-7, with 8 positions matching TRBD1. Germline CDR1 SGHAT, CDR2 FQNNGV. Trimming at V came to 0 bases and at J to 7 bases, leaving 8 bases not matched to a gene. There are 15 residues in the CDR3. The CDR3 DNA is TGTGCCAGCAGCTTAGAGAGCGGACAGGGACGAGAGCAGTACTTC. Amino acid sequence: CASSLESGQGREQYF. Looking up the rest from reference TRBV11-2 and TRBJ2-7 gives the full variable domain: EAGVAQSPRYKIIEKRQSVAFWCNPISGHATLYWYQQILGQGPKLLIQFQNNGVVDDSQLPKDRFSAERLKGVDSTLKIQPAKLEDSAVYLCASSLESGQGREQYFGPGTRLTVT.

The J gene is TRBJ2-7, the V gene TRBV4-2; no clear D. V lost 4 bases to trimming and J lost 3 bases, with 16 bases between them. CDR1 is LGHNA and CDR2 is YNFKEQ in the germline V gene. The CDR3 length is 15 residues. DNA of the CDR3: TGTGCCAGCAGCCCTGACTCCTCACTCTTCTACGAGCAGTACTTC. Translating it yields CASSPDSSLFYEQYF.